Following are 6 T cell receptor beta chains from one sample sequenced in a study of blood T cells in healthy people across ages. Sample-barcoded 5' priming and a J-beta primer mix drove a second PCR of roughly 6 to 12 cycles. Via MiXCR, TCRdb re-called the 5' RACE reads, giving one row per CDR3 protein. The table lists around 400,000 distinct CDR3 sequences, approximately 51% of them singletons, with 51% in the top ten. The specimen sequenced was blood. The receptors originated from a man in his 60s in good health.

This clonotype was seen more than once but under ten times. The V and J genes are TRBV7-2 and TRBJ1-6; D call uncertain. Germline V gives CDR1 SGHTA, CDR2 FQGNSA. The CDR3 sequence is 12 residues long. Trimming removed 5 bases at V and 9 bases at J, with 8 bases between. The CDR3 spells CASSPVSSPLHF. CDR3 sequence (DNA): TGTGCCAGCAGCCCGGTCAGTTCACCCCTCCACTTT.

Notes on this clonotype: A much larger clone lies a single base off, so this may be a read error. The rearrangement uses TRBV10-3 and TRBJ2-7; D is perhaps TRBD1 (6 bases). TRBJ2-5 explains the end of the DNA better; the J call may be wrong. In germline, CDR1 is ENHRY, CDR2 SYGVKD. The CDR3 totals 13 residues. DNA for the CDR3: TGTGCCATCCGCAGGGGAGTCCAAGAGACCCAGTACTTC. Translation gives CAIRRGVQETQYF.

The chain joins TRBV7-2 to TRBJ2-1; D is uncertain. CDR3 length: 12 amino acids. The germline V gene encodes CDR1 SGHTA and CDR2 FQGNSA. Trimming shortened V by 7 bases and J by 6 bases, and 10 bases separated the two germline ends. The CDR3 protein is CASTPWANEQFF. The CDR3 nucleotides read TGTGCCAGCACCCCATGGGCCAATGAGCAGTTCTTC.

The V call is TRBV2, the J call TRBJ2-1, with 8 bases aligning to TRBD1. The CDR3 is made up of 14 amino acids. Germline CDR1 SNHLY, CDR2 FYNNEI. J lost 2 bases, V lost 5 bases, and 2 bases had no gene match. Here the CDR3 DNA reads TGTGCCAGCAGTTGGGACAGGCCCTACAATGAGCAGTTCTTC. It codes for CASSWDRPYNEQFF.

This clonotype was observed at least ten times. CDR3 loop: CASHLGGSHNEQYF. In DNA form, the CDR3 reads TGTGCCAGCCACCTGGGCGGGAGCCACAATGAGCAGTACTTC. This sequence joins TRBV2 and TRBJ2-5; 7 bases align to TRBD2. Trimming at V came to 8 bases and at J to 11 bases, leaving 17 bases not matched to a gene. CDR3 size: 14 residues. Germline values: CDR1 SNHLY, CDR2 FYNNEI.

This clonotype has only one observation. The chain has TRBV27 and TRBJ2-3, with 9 bases that match TRBD1. The CDR3 extends over 16 amino acids. V was pared by 5 bases and J by 10 bases, with 16 bases of the junction left unmatched. Per the germline V gene, CDR1 is MNHEY and CDR2 is SMNVEV (reference sequence). The CDR3 sequence is CASSRQGQGFGGAQYF. The DNA of the CDR3 is TGTGCCAGCAGTCGCCAGGGACAGGGCTTTGGGGGTGCGCAGTATTTT.